The 10 T cell receptor beta chains listed next were all sequenced from one sample in a study of T cells in Graves' hyperthyroidism and ophthalmopathy. Authors of the study amplified TCR beta CDR3 regions from RNA transcripts. RT-PCR in the first round (using the HTBI primer set) targeted the TCR CDR3. TCRdb analysed the multiplex PCR reads with MiXCR anew, one entry per CDR3 protein. The table records almost 600,000 distinct CDR3 sequences, 46% of them present only once. Material: peripheral blood or thyroid tissue (not recorded which). These receptors were obtained from a woman between 18 and 29 years old with Graves' hyperthyroidism.

Notes on this clonotype: Being one base from a much bigger clone, this may be a read error. The chain is built from TRBV29-1 and TRBJ1-1; D not resolved. CDR1 and CDR2 from the germline V gene are SQVTM and ANQGSEA. CDR3 length: 12 residues. The V end lost 5 bases, the J end lost 3 bases, and 10 bases lay between the germline ends. CDR3 in amino acids: CSVPDWDTEAFF. DNA of the CDR3: TGCAGCGTTCCGGACTGGGACACTGAAGCTTTCTTT.

This clonotype was observed many times. This rearrangement joins TRBV7-2 to TRBJ2-2, with no clear D. Trimming cost V 5 bases and J 8 bases, with 15 bases left between them. From germline, CDR1 is SGHTA and CDR2 FQGNSA. The CDR3 length is 14 residues. DNA of the CDR3: TGTGCCAGCAGCGCCCGATGGGTCCAGGGGGAGCTGTTTTTT. As protein: CASSARWVQGELFF.

The chain combines TRBV2 with TRBJ2-7, with D possibly TRBD2 on 6 matching bases. This CDR3 contains 15 residues. The V and J ends lost 1 base and 3 bases respectively, with 13 bases between them. Germline loops: CDR1 SNHLY, CDR2 FYNNEI. The CDR3 loop is CASSEVRRVGYEQYF. The DNA of the CDR3 is TGTGCCAGCAGTGAAGTTCGGAGGGTTGGCTACGAGCAGTACTTC.

To note about this clonotype: A read error may be the cause here, since a much bigger clone is one base away. No conserved phenylalanine or tryptophan ends this CDR3, so it is likely a read error. The chain is built from TRBV29-1 and TRBJ1-2; D unresolved. V lost 3 bases and J lost 3, with 11 bases in between. CDR3 size: 13 residues. Per the germline V gene, CDR1 is SQVTM and CDR2 is ANQGSEA. For the CDR3, the DNA is TGCAGCGTTGATCCGGCCGGTCACTATGGCTACACCCTC. Encoded protein: CSVDPAGHYGYTL.

This chain joins TRBV29-1 and TRBJ2-7; 8 bases are shared with TRBD1. Germline V lookup: CDR1 SQVTM, CDR2 ANQGSEA. This CDR3 comprises 16 residues. V shed 0 bases, J shed 0 bases, and the junction held 7 bases outside the gene matches. CDR3 amino acids: CSVEDSGQGFSYEQYF. CDR3 nucleotides: TGCAGCGTTGAAGACTCCGGACAGGGTTTCTCCTACGAGCAGTACTTC.

This clonotype showed up many times. This rearrangement joins TRBV20-1 to TRBJ2-5, with 9 bases aligning to TRBD2. The germline V gene has CDR1 DFQATT and CDR2 SNEGSKA (reference sequence). Trimming at V came to 5 bases and at J to 1 base, leaving 8 bases not matched to a gene. The CDR3 runs 15 residues. The DNA for the CDR3 is TGCAGTGCTCGAAAGCGGGAGGCCGCCCAAGAGACCCAGTACTTC. Protein product: CSARKREAAQETQYF.

V and J are TRBV20-1 and TRBJ1-4; D is ambiguous. V lost 6 bases and J 9 bases, leaving 5 bases between the germline ends. This CDR3 has 9 residues. Germline V gives CDR1 DFQATT, CDR2 SNEGSKA (reference sequence). In DNA, the CDR3 is TGCAGTGCCAAACAAAAACTGTTTTTT. Protein sequence: CSAKQKLFF.

V gene TRBV12-3 or TRBV12-4 combines with J gene TRBJ2-2; D might be TRBD1 (5 bases). The CDR3 totals 16 residues. The V and J ends lost 6 bases and 3 bases respectively, with 17 bases between them. CDR3 residues: CASSRWLIGDTGELFF. CDR3 in DNA: TGTGCCAGCAGCCGATGGTTAATAGGGGACACCGGGGAGCTGTTTTTT.

This chain joins TRBV6-1 and TRBJ2-7; D perhaps matches TRBD2 (6 bases). Germline CDR1 is MNHNS and CDR2 is SASEGT. This CDR3 has 13 residues. Trimming removed 6 bases at V and 2 bases at J, with 11 bases between. The CDR3 loop reads CASSRLVPYEQYF. CDR3 sequence (DNA): TGTGCCAGCAGCCGACTAGTCCCCTACGAGCAGTACTTC.

This clonotype has only a few counts. The DNA of the CDR3 is TGTGCCAGCAGCTTAAACGGGGTCTACAATGAGCAGTTCTTC. Translation: CASSLNGVYNEQFF. V is TRBV7-3 and J is TRBJ2-1, with D possibly matching TRBD2 (5 bases). The germline V gene encodes CDR1 SGHTA and CDR2 FQGTGA. V lost 1 base to trimming and J lost 3 bases, with 7 bases between them. The CDR3 sequence is 14 residues long.